This T cell receptor beta chain was sequenced in a study of blood T cell repertoires in COVID-19. As for the study in general: The study drew acute and convalescent COVID-19 samples from the United States, Italy and Spain. Nucleic acid was either cDNA or gDNA, and it came from T cells, B-cell-depleted T cells, or PBMCs.

Sequencing was performed with immunoSEQ multiplex PCR; in TCRdb, only in-frame clones are kept and a portion is missing. The sample comprises some 170,000 clones, nearly 80% of which are singletons, and more than 25% rests with the top ten. The V gene lost 3 bases and the J gene lost 5 bases, with 9 bases spanning the gap. From germline, CDR1 is SGDLS and CDR2 YYNGEE. This CDR3 is built from 12 residues. The source material was peripheral blood. The receptor was derived from a woman in her 70s with acute or convalescent COVID-19. The gene calls are TRBV9 and TRBJ2-7; TRBD2 is a possible D gene (5 bases). Written as DNA, the CDR3 is TGTGCCAGCAGCGCGGGGTTGAACGAGCAGTACTTC. It translates to CASSAGLNEQYF. Complete variable domain (other parts from reference TRBV9 and TRBJ2-7): DSGVTQTPKHLITATGQRVTLRCSPRSGDLSVYWYQQSLDQGLQFLIQYYNGEERAKGNILERFSAQQFPDLHSELNLSSLELGDSALYFCASSAGLNEQYFGPGTRLTVT.